Detailed here is one T cell receptor beta chain. The clone's antigen remains unknown. HCMV serostatus was determined by detecting HCMV-specific IgG in serum with a commercial ELISA kit. Peripheral blood mononuclear cells were isolated from blood by Ficoll density gradient centrifugation. Instrument on record: Illumina HiSeq 2000. TCR beta cDNA libraries were made by 5'RACE template switching that added a universal primer site and unique molecular identifiers. Priming for cDNA synthesis came from the TCR beta constant segment, and two successive PCR amplification steps followed. The source study handled its data this way. MIGEC was used to demultiplex reads and group the reads by UMI, and MiTCR was used to assemble and quantify clonotypes. To remove erroneous sequences, TCR cDNA sequences were retained only when supported by two or more reads. The tcR package was used for downstream repertoire analysis, with clonotypes matched between fractions based on CDR3 nucleotide sequence plus V segment. VDJmatch was used to annotate antigen specificity against VDJdb, with one amino acid substitution allowed in CDR3. TCRdb reprocessed the sequencing reads and holds a single record per CDR3 protein sequence, with no DNA. These V and J calls are TCRdb output, not the study's own analysis. This sample's listing comprises 200,000 to 300,000 distinct CDR3 sequences. The ten most abundant clones make up 3.5% to 5% of the sample.

CDR1 is given as DFQATT and CDR2 as SNEGSKA, both from the germline V gene (reference sequence). The CDR3 sequence holds 11 residues, the cysteine and phenylalanine included. No DNA accompanies this entry. This specimen comes from a study of T cells expressing NK-cell markers (dated by TCRdb to 2020 to 2021). About the full investigation: Three sorted T-cell subsets (CD3+CD56+NKG2C+, CD3+CD56+NKG2C- and CD3+CD56-NKG2C+) from 8 or 9 donors had their TCR beta-chain repertoires profiled. Illumina HiSeq 2000/2500, MiSeq or NextSeq was used to sequence libraries as 2 x 150 bp reads. All eight donors whose samples were sequenced were randomly selected healthy volunteers, three of them men and five women. Seven of the eight sequenced donors were HCMV-seropositive and one was HCMV-seronegative.

The full study reports these points: For about 6 donors, the dominant CD3+CD56+NKG2C+ clonotypes were among the top 10 CD8+ clonotypes and accounted for roughly 1.0-8% of CD8+ T cells. Whether the expanded NKG2C-expressing T cell clones were specific for HCMV antigens was left unclear. Those dominant clonotypes were again the most abundant among CD3+CD56-NKG2C+ cells in a few donors, at roughly 25-65%.

The receptor chain draws on TRBV20-1 and TRBJ1-5; TCRdb's D call of TRBD1 is untestable without DNA. Input material: blood T cells: a sorted CD56 or NKG2C T cell subset, CD4+ or CD8+ T cells, or bulk PBMC T cells (not recorded which). This TCR was sampled from a woman aged 18-69 years in good health. The CDR3 reads CSARAGEAQHF.